Below are 4 T cell receptor beta chains sequenced from a single sample in a study of monozygotic twins with inflammatory bowel disease. TCRdb re-called the 5' RACE reads and catalogs CDR3 proteins one per entry, DNA excluded. The repertoire table contains roughly 330,000 distinct CDR3 sequences. Sequencing was carried out using blood. All receptors come from a human donor with ulcerative colitis or Crohn's disease, or a healthy co-twin of an affected twin (not recorded which).

This chain uses TRBV28 with TRBJ2-1; TCRdb returns TRBD2, unconfirmable since there is no DNA. Germline CDR1 is MDHEN and CDR2 is SYDVKM. The CDR3 spans 19 residues. The CDR3 spells CASSFPRLAGGPRSNEQFF.

The chain joins TRBV11-2 to TRBJ1-3. Germline CDR1 and CDR2: SGHAT and FQNNGV. This CDR3 has 15 amino acids. The CDR3: CASSFLGFAGNTIYF. Combining the CDR3 with reference TRBV11-2 and TRBJ1-3 gives the whole variable domain EAGVAQSPRYKIIEKRQSVAFWCNPISGHATLYWYQQILGQGPKLLIQFQNNGVVDDSQLPKDRFSAERLKGVDSTLKIQPAKLEDSAVYLCASSFLGFAGNTIYFGEGSWLTVV.

CDR3 sequence: CASSYLVETMNTEAFF. The chain combines TRBV6-2 or TRBV6-3 with TRBJ1-1. This CDR3 is 16 amino acids long. CDR1 is MNHEY and CDR2 is SVGEGT in the germline V gene.

The rearrangement joins TRBV11-2 to TRBJ1-1; the TCRdb call, TRBD1, lacks DNA for checking. CDR1 is SGHAT and CDR2 is FQNNGV in the germline V gene. This CDR3 spans 15 amino acids. This CDR3 reads CASSLEDAGDSEAFF.